Following are 3 T cell receptor beta chains from one sample sequenced in a study of blood T cell repertoires in COVID-19. Sequenced by immunoSEQ multiplex PCR; TCRdb stores in-frame clones only, minus some. The sample comprises roughly 200,000 clones, more than 80% of which are singletons, and about 6.3% rests with the top ten. Sample: PBMCs or T cells enriched from blood (not recorded which). All receptors come from a man in his forties or fifties who had recovered from COVID-19.

The chain combines TRBV18 with TRBJ1-2; 8 positions agree with TRBD1. The CDR3 length is 18 residues. Germline-derived CDR1 and CDR2 are KGHSH and LQKENI. After removal of 3 bases from V and 4 bases from J, the junction contained 16 bases not matched to a gene. The CDR3 DNA reads TGTGCCAGCTCACCGAGGGACAGGATACCGGAGGGTATCTATGGCTACACCTTC. Its translation: CASSPRDRIPEGIYGYTF.

The chain has TRBV5-1 and TRBJ1-4, with D maybe TRBD1 (6 bases). Trimming removed 5 bases from V and 1 base from J, with 12 bases in between. Germline lookup yields CDR1 SGHRS and CDR2 YFSETQ. This CDR3 is 15 amino acids long. The CDR3 is CASSRGIETNEKLFF. DNA of the CDR3: TGCGCCAGCAGTAGGGGGATCGAAACTAATGAAAAACTGTTTTTT.

The V gene is TRBV2, the J gene TRBJ1-1; D remains ambiguous. The germline V and J ends were trimmed by 3 bases and 2 bases, with 7 bases remaining between them. Germline CDR1 SNHLY, CDR2 FYNNEI. The CDR3 is made up of 13 amino acids. The CDR3 here is CASSDLDNTEAFF. DNA of the CDR3: TGTGCCAGCAGTGATCTAGATAACACTGAAGCTTTCTTT. The full variable domain, its missing parts supplied by reference TRBV2 and TRBJ1-1, is EPEVTQTPSHQVTQMGQEVILRCVPISNHLYFYWYRQILGQKVEFLVSFYNNEISEKSEIFDDQFSVERPDGSNFTLKIRSTKLEDSAMYFCASSDLDNTEAFFGQGTRLTVV.